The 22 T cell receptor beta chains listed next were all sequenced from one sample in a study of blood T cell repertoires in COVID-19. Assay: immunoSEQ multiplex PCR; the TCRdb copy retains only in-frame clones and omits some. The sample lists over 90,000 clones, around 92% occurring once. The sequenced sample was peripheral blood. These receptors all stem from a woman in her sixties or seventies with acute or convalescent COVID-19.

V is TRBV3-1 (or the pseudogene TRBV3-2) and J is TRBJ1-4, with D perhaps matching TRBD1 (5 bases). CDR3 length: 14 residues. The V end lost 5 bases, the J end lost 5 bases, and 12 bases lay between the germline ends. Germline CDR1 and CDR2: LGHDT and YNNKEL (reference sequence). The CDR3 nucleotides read TGTGCCAGCAGCACCCGGGACTGGAATGAAAAACTGTTTTTT. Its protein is CASSTRDWNEKLFF.

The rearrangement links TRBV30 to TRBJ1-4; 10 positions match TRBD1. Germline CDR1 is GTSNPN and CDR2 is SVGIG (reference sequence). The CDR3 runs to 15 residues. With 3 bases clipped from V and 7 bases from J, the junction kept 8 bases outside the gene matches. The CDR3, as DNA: TGTGCCTGGAGCCTACTCGGGACAGGGGTTGAAAAACTGTTTTTT. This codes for CAWSLLGTGVEKLFF.

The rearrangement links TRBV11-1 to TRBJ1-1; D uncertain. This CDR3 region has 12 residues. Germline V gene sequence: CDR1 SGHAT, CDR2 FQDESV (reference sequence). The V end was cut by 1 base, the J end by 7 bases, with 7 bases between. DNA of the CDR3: TGTGCCAGCAGCTTAGAGCGGTATGAAGCTTTCTTT. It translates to CASSLERYEAFF.

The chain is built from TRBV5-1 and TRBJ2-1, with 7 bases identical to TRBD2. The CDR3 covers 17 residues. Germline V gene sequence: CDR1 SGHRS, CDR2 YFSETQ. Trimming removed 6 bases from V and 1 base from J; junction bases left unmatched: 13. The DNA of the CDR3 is TGCGCCAGCAAAGCTAGCGGAACAAGAATTTCCTACAATGAGCAGTTCTTC. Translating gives CASKASGTRISYNEQFF.

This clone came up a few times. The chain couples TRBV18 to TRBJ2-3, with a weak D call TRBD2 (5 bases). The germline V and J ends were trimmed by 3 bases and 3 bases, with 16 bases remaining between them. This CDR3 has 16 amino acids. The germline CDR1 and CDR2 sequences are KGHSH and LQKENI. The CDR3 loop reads CASSPPGSSRTDTQYF. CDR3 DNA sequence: TGTGCCAGCTCACCTCCGGGGTCGTCGCGGACAGATACGCAGTATTTT.

The CDR3 sequence is CASRYLVGSYEQYF. CDR3 nucleotide sequence: TGTGCCAGCCGCTACTTGGTGGGGAGCTACGAGCAGTACTTC. The chain joins TRBV6-2 or TRBV6-3 to TRBJ2-7, with D possibly being TRBD2 (5 bases). The V gene lost 8 bases and the J gene lost 3 bases, with 17 bases spanning the gap. This CDR3 contains 14 residues. Germline CDR1 reads MNHEY; CDR2 reads SVGEGT.

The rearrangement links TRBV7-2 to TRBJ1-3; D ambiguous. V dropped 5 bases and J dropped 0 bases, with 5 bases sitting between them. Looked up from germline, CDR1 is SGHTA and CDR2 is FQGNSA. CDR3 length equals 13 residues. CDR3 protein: CASSQDSGNTIYF. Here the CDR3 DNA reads TGTGCCAGCAGCCAGGACTCTGGAAACACCATATATTTT.

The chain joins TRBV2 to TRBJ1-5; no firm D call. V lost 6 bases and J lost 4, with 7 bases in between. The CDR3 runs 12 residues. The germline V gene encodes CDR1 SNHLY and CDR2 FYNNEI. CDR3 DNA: TGTGCCAGCAGGAGCCCGAATCAGCCCCAGCATTTT. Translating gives CASRSPNQPQHF.

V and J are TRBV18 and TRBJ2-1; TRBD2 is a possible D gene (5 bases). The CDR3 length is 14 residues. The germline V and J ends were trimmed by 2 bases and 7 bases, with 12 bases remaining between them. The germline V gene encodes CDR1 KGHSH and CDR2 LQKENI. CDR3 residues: CASSPDGNMNEQFF. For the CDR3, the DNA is TGTGCCAGCTCACCAGACGGGAACATGAATGAGCAGTTCTTC. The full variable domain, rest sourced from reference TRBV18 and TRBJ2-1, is NAGVMQNPRHLVRRRGQEARLRCSPMKGHSHVYWYRQLPEEGLKFMVYLQKENIIDESGMPKERFSAEFPKEGPSILRIQQVVRGDSAAYFCASSPDGNMNEQFFGPGTRLTVL.

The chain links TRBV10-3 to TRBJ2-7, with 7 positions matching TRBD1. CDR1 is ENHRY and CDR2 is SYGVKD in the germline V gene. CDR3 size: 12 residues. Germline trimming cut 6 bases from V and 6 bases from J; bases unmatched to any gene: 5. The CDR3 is CAISQSGGEQYF. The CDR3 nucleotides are TGTGCCATCAGCCAGTCAGGGGGCGAGCAGTACTTC.

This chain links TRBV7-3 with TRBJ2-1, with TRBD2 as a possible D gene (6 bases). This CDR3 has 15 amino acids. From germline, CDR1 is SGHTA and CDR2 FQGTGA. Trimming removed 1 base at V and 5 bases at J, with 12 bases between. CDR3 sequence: CASSLKTSGDNEQFF. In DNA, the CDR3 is TGTGCCAGCAGCTTAAAGACCTCGGGGGACAATGAGCAGTTCTTC.

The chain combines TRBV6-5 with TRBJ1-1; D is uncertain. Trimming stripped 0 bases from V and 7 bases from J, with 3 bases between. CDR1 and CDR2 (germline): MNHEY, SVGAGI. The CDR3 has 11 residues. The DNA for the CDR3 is TGTGCCAGCAGTTACTCCCTTGAAGCTTTCTTT. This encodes CASSYSLEAFF.

The CDR3 region is CASSLTGTNGYTF. The DNA of the CDR3 is TGTGCCAGCAGTTTGACAGGGACGAATGGCTACACCTTC. V is TRBV12-3 or TRBV12-4 and J is TRBJ1-2, with TRBD1 matching 7 bases. V was pared by 3 bases and J by 6 bases, with 4 bases of the junction left unmatched. CDR3 length: 13 amino acids.

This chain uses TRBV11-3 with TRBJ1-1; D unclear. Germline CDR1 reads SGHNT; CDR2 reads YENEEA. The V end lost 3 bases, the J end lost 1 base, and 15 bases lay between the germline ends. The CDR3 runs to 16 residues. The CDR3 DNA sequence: TGTGCCAGCAGCTTTTTCCTTGGCGGCAGGAACACTGAAGCTTTCTTT. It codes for CASSFFLGGRNTEAFF. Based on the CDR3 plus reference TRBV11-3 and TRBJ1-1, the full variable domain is EAGVVQSPRYKIIEKKQPVAFWCNPISGHNTLYWYLQNLGQGPELLIRYENEEAVDDSQLPKDRFSAERLKGVDSTLKIQPAELGDSAVYLCASSFFLGGRNTEAFFGQGTRLTVV.

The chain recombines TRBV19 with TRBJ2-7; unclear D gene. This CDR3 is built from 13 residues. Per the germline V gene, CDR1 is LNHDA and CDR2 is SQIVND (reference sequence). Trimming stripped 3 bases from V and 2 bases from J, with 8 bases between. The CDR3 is CASSMGLPYEQYF. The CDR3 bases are TGTGCCAGTAGTATGGGCTTACCCTACGAGCAGTACTTC.

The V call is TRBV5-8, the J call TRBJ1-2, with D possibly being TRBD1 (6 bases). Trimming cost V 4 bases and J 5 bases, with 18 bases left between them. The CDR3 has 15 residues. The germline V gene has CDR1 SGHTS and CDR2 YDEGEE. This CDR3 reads CASSERTVRVYGYTF. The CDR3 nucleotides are TGTGCCAGCAGCGAGAGGACAGTGCGGGTGTATGGCTACACCTTC. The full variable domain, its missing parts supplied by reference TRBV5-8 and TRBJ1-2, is EAGVTQSPTHLIKTRGQQATLRCSPISGHTSVYWYQQALGLGLQFLLWYDEGEERNRGNFPPRFSGRQFPNYSSELNVNALELEDSALYLCASSERTVRVYGYTFGSGTRLTVV.

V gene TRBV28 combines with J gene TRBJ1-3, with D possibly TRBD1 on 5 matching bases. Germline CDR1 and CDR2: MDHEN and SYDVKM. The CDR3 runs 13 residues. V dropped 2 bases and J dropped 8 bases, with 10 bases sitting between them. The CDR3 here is CASSLPRADTIYF. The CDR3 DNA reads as TGTGCCAGCAGTTTACCCAGGGCGGACACCATATATTTT.

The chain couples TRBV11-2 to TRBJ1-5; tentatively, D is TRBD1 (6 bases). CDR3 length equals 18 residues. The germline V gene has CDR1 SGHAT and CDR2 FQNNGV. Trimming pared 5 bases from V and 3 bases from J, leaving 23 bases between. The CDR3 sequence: CASSTRGRGGGDNQPQHF. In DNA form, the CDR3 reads TGTGCCAGCAGCACCCGCGGGAGGGGAGGGGGTGACAATCAGCCCCAGCATTTT.

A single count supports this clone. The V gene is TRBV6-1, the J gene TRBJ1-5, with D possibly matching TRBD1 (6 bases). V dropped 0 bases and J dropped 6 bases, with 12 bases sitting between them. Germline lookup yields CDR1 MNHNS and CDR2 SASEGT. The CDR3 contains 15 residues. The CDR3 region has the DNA TGTGCCAGCAGTGAAGCGCTAGGGGGGGGTCAGCCCCAGCATTTT. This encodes CASSEALGGGQPQHF.

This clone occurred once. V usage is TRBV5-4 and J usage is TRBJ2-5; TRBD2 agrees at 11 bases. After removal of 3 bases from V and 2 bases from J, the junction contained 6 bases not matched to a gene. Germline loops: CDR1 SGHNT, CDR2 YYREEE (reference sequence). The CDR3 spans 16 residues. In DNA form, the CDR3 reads TGTGCCAGCAGCTCGGGACTAGCGGCCGGACAAGAGACCCAGTACTTC. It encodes CASSSGLAAGQETQYF.

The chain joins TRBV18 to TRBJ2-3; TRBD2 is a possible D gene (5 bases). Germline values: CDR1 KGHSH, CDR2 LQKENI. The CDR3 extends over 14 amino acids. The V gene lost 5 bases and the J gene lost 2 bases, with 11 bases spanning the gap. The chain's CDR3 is CASSRLTNTDTQYF. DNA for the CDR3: TGTGCCAGCTCAAGACTAACAAACACAGATACGCAGTATTTT.

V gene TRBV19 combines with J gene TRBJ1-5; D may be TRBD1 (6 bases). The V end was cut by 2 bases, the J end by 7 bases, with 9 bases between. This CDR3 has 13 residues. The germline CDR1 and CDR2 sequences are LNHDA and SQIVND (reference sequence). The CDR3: CASSIPGGQPQHF. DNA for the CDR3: TGTGCCAGTAGTATACCGGGGGGCCAGCCCCAGCATTTT.